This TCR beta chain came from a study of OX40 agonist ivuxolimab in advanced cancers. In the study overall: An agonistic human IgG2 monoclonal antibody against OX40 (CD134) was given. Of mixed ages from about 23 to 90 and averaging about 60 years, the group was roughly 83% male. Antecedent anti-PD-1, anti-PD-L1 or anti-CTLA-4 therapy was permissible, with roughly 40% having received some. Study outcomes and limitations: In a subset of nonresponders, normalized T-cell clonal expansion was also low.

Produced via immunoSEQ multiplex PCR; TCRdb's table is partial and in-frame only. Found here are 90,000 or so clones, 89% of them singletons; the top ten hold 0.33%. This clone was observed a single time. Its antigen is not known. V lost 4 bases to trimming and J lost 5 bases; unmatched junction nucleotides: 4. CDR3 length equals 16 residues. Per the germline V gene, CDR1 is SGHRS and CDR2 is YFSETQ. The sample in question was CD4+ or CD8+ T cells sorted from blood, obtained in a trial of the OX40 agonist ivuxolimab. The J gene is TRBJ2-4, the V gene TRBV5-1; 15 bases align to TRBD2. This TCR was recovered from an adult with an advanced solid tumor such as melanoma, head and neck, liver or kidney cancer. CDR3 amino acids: CASSRGLAGGENIQYF. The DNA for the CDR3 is TGCGCCAGCAGCAGGGGACTAGCGGGAGGAGAAAACATTCAGTACTTC.